This T cell receptor (beta chain) was sequenced during a study of identical twins (dated by TCRdb to 2015 to 2016). Regarding the research as a whole: To test whether fetal clonotypes persist, the study used deep sequencing on TCR alpha and beta repertoires from monozygotic twins, unrelated adults of various ages, and cord blood. Replicate twin experiments were performed at different times using different library preparation protocols to rule out contamination. Beyond this particular receptor, the publication reports: Invariant T cells such as MAIT and iNKT could partly confound zero-insertion analyses, although diverse VJ usage argued against such confounding for most clonotypes. Compared with coincidental sharing between unrelated individuals, out-of-frame TCR alpha sequences shared between twins had an excess of sequences with low generation probability. A weaker excess of twin sharing was found in beta out-of-frame sequences because the signal-to-noise ratio was lowered by fewer shared sequences. Abundant cord blood beta clonotypes carried fewer insertions; young adult naive repertoires showed a weaker similar trend, while memory repertoires showed none. In monozygotic twins, recombination models systematically underestimated out-of-frame TCR alpha sharing, but the models matched the sharing seen between unrelated individuals. Because the same donors could not be followed over many years, conclusions were based on cross-sectional statistical analysis.

Library preparation used 5' RACE. The sequencer listed for this sample is Illumina HiSeq 2000. Template switching added a universal primer binding site, and the final cDNA carried a unique molecular identifier that allowed TCR cDNA molecules to be counted accurately. Specific primers in the conserved constant-segment region were used to synthesize first-strand cDNA for the TCR alpha and beta chains. To control for contamination, each cDNA library was double barcoded with a SMART-Mk sample barcode plus Illumina barcodes. TruSeq adapter sequences and Illumina sample barcodes were added in two successive PCR steps. TCR alpha and beta cDNA libraries were sequenced on the Illumina HiSeq platform with custom primers. As for the authors' bioinformatics: MiGEC processed the raw reads to extract unique molecular identifiers, while MiXCR was used to determine the CDR3 positions. For each individual, recombination models were inferred using an EM algorithm with the repgenHMM and IGoR tools. The tcR package in R was used for shared clonotype analysis, with sharing normalized by the product of cloneset sizes. Out-of-frame nonproductive sequences were analyzed to study raw recombination free of thymic and clonal selection effects. TCRdb reanalyzed the raw reads on its own, using fastp at Q25 for trimming and MiXCR for clone calling, and kept in-frame beta chains. Rows matching on CDR3 protein sequence are summarized as one entry with the most common DNA and genes. The V and J calls follow TCRdb's processing rather than the paper's. This sample gives hundreds of thousands of distinct CDR3 sequences in total; 12% of them show up just once. The ten largest clonotypes hold around 1.6% of the sample.

Only healthy Caucasian donors were included. Three pairs of female monozygotic twins, all aged roughly 18 to 29 years, were included in the twin cohort. RNA for TCR libraries was isolated from peripheral blood mononuclear cells. Worth noting for this clonotype: Its recognized antigen is unknown. Germline and junction disagree at one end, which may indicate a read error.

The same data also contributed to another study, on yellow fever vaccine responses in identical twins. The second study also describes: According to the authors, in identical twins the way T cells responded to vaccination appeared partly convergent and partly personalized. In the study, vaccine-responding T cell clones were precisely tracked in identical twins.

The clonotype was recovered from a woman under 30 in good health. The sequencing sample was made of PBMCs.

CDR3 region: CCASPPSDRGNEQFF. The nucleotide sequence is given as TGCTGTGCTAGTCCCCCAAGCGACAGGGGCAATGAGCAGTTCTTC. Recombination connected TRBV20-1 to TRBJ2-1; 8 bases in between match TRBD1. Looking up the germline V gene (reference sequence) yields CDR1 DFQATT and CDR2 SNEGSKA. The CDR3 contains 15 residues, cysteine and phenylalanine counted. Only the CDR3 part of the read is kept: 45 bases, read in frame from the first base.